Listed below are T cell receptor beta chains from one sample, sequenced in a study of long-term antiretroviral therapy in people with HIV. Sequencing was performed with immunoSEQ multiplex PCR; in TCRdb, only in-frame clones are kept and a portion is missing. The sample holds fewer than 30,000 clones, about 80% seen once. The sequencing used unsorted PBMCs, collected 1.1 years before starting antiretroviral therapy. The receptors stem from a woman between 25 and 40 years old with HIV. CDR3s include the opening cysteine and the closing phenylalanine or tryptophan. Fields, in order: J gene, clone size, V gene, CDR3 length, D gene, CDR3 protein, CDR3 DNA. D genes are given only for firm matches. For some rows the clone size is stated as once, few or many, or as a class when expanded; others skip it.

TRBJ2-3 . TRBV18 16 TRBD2 CASSPPERGEGDTQYF TGTGCCAGCTCACCACCCGAGCGGGGGGAAGGAGATACGCAGTATTTT
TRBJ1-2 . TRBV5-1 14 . CASSLEQGSGGYTF TGCGCCAGCAGCCTGGAGCAGGGTTCGGGAGGCTACACCTTC
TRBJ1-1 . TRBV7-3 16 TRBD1 CASSTQGGQTNTEAFF TGTGCCAGCAGCACGCAAGGGGGACAGACGAACACTGAAGCTTTCTTT
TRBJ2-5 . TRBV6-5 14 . CASRMRAYQETQYF TGTGCCAGCAGGATGAGGGCGTACCAAGAGACCCAGTACTTC
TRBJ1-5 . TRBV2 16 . CASSLYGHDSNQPQHF TGTGCCAGCAGTCTATACGGACACGATAGCAATCAGCCCCAGCATTTT
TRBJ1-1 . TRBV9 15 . CASSPQYGVGTEAFF TGTGCCAGCAGCCCCCAGTATGGGGTCGGGACTGAAGCTTTCTTT
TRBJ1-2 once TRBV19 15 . CASKLSGGAGYGYTF TGTGCCAGTAAACTTTCCGGGGGCGCCGGGTATGGCTACACCTTC
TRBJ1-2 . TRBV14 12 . CASSQDWRGYTF TGTGCCAGCAGCCAAGACTGGAGGGGCTACACCTTC
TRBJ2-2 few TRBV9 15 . CASSVAAGLTGELFF TGTGCCAGCAGCGTAGCGGCGGGGCTCACCGGGGAGCTGTTTTTT
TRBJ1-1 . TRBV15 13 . CATSSTGNTEAFF TGTGCCACCAGCAGCACAGGGAACACTGAAGCTTTCTTT
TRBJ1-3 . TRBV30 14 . CAWSVYNKGDTIYF TGTGCCTGGAGTGTATATAACAAAGGAGACACCATATATTTT
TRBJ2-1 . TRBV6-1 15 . CASSEGIMGHNEQFF TGTGCCAGCAGTGAGGGGATAATGGGACACAATGAGCAGTTCTTC
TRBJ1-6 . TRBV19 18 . CASSIDRPIGSYNSPLHF TGTGCCAGTAGTATAGATAGGCCAATTGGATCCTATAATTCACCCCTCCACTTT
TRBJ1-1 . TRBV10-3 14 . CATTLRRMNTEAFF TGTGCCACCACCCTCCGTAGAATGAACACTGAAGCTTTCTTT
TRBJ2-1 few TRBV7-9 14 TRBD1 CAAEPGTGVDEQFF TGTGCCGCCGAGCCGGGGACAGGCGTGGATGAGCAGTTCTTC
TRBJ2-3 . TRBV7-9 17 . CASSLGDFPKRSDTQYF TGTGCCAGCAGCTTAGGAGACTTCCCAAAGAGGTCAGATACGCAGTATTTT
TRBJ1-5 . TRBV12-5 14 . CASGGTDSNQPQHF TGTGCTAGTGGTGGGACGGATAGCAATCAGCCCCAGCATTTT
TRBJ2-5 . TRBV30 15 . CAWSVGLGSRETQYF TGTGCCTGGAGTGTAGGTCTAGGGTCACGGGAGACCCAGTACTTC
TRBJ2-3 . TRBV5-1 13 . CASSRDPSDTQYF TGCGCCAGTTCCCGGGACCCCTCAGATACGCAGTATTTT
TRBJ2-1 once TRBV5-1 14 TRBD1 CASSLGQGWGEQFF TGCGCCAGCAGCTTAGGACAGGGATGGGGTGAGCAGTTCTTC
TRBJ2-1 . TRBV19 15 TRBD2 CASSRGGPSWDEQFF TGTGCCAGTAGCCGCGGGGGGCCTAGCTGGGATGAGCAGTTCTTC
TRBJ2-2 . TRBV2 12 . CASSWGTGELFF TGTGCCAGCTCTTGGGGGACCGGGGAGCTGTTTTTT
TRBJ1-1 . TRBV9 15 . CASTPYLEVRTEAFF TGTGCCAGCACCCCTTATTTAGAAGTACGGACTGAAGCTTTCTTT
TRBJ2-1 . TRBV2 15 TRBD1 CASSDRDRVNNEQFF TGTGCCAGCAGTGATAGGGACAGGGTAAACAATGAGCAGTTCTTC